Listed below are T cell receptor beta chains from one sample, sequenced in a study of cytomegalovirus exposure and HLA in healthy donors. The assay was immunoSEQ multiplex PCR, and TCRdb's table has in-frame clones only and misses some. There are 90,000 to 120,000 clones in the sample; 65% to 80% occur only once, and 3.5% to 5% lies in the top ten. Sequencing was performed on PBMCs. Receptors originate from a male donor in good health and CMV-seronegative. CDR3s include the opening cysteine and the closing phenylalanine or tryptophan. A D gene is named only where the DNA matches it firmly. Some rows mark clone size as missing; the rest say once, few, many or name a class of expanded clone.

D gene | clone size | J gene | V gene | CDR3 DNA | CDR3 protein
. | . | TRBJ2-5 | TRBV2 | TGTGCCAGCAGCCGGGACTTGCGGGAGACCCAGTACTTC | CASSRDLRETQYF
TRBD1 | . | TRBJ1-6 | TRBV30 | TGTGCCCGCCCCGTGACAGGGATTGGCCAGTATAATTCACCCCTCCACTTT | CARPVTGIGQYNSPLHF
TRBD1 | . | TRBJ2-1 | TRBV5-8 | TGTGCCAGCAACGGACAGGGGGCCCTTAGCGGGAGTGATTACAATGAGCAGTTCTTC | CASNGQGALSGSDYNEQFF
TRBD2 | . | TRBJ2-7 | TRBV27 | TGTGCCAGCAGTTCGCAAGGGACTAGCGGGAGCTACGAGCAGTACTTC | CASSSQGTSGSYEQYF
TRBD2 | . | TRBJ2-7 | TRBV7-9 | TGTGCCAGCAGCTTGCTTGCGGGGGGTTCTCAGGAGCAGTACTTC | CASSLLAGGSQEQYF
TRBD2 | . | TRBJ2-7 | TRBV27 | TGTGCCAGCAGTTTATGGGGGGGCGAGCAGTACTTC | CASSLWGGEQYF
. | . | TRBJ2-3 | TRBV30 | TGTGCCTGGAGTCCCGGGACAAACCAACGCTCGTATTTT | CAWSPGTNQRSYF
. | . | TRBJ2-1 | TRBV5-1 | TGCGCCAGCAGCTTACGGGTTAAGGTCTCCTACAATGAGCAGTTCTTC | CASSLRVKVSYNEQFF
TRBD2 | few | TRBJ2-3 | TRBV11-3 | TGTGCCAGCAGCCCCGGTGGACTAGCGGCCACAGATACGCAGTATTTT | CASSPGGLAATDTQYF
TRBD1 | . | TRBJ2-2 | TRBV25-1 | TGTGCCAGCAGTGAGAGCCGACAGGGGACCGGGGAGCTGTTTTTT | CASSESRQGTGELFF
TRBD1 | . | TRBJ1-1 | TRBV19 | TGTGCCAGTACCGTGGACAGGGTCGATGAAGCTTTCTTT | CASTVDRVDEAFF
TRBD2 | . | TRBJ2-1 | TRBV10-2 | TGCGCCAGCATCGGAAGCGGGGCCTACAATGAGCAGTTCTTC | CASIGSGAYNEQFF
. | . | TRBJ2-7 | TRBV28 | TGTGCCAGCAGACCAACAGGGGGAGGGAGTGGAAGGCAGTACTTC | CASRPTGGGSGRQYF
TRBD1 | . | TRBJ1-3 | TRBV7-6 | TGTGCCAGCAGCCAACCCCGGGACAGCGGAAACACCATATATTTT | CASSQPRDSGNTIYF
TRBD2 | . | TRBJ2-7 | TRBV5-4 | TGTGCCAGCAGCTTGGAACTAGCGGGCTCCTACGAGCAGTACTTC | CASSLELAGSYEQYF
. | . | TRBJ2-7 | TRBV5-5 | TGTGCCAGCAGCTTGACTTACTACGAGCAGTACTTC | CASSLTYYEQYF
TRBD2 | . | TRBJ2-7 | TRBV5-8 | TGTGCCAGCAGCTCGACTAGCGGGAGGGCCTACGAGCAGTACTTC | CASSSTSGRAYEQYF
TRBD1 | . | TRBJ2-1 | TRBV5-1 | TGCGCCAGCAGCCCAGAAATAACAGGGGGAAATGAGCAGTTCTTC | CASSPEITGGNEQFF
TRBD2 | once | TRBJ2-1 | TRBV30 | TGTGCCTGGAGTGTTTCTAGCGGGAGCTACAATGAGCAGTTCTTC | CAWSVSSGSYNEQFF
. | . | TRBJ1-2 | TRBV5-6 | TGTGCCAGCACCTACGACACGTATGGCTACACCTTC | CASTYDTYGYTF
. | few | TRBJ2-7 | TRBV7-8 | TGTGCCAGCAGCTCCGACAACTACGAGCAGTACTTC | CASSSDNYEQYF
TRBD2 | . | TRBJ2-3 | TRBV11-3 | TGTGCCAGCAGCTTAGGGGCGGGGGCAGATACGCAGTATTTT | CASSLGAGADTQYF
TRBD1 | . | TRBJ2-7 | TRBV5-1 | TGCGCCAGCAGATACACAGGGGGCTCCTACGAGCAGTACTTC | CASRYTGGSYEQYF
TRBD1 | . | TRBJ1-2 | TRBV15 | TGTGCCACCAGCAGAGGGAACCTTGCCAGGGGGAGGAATGGCTACACCTTC | CATSRGNLARGRNGYTF
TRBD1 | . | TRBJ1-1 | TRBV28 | TGTGCCAGCAGCTACGAAGGGACAGGGGGAATGAACACTGAAGCTTTCTTT | CASSYEGTGGMNTEAFF
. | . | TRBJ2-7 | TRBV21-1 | TGTGCCAGCAGCAAAGTCGGGAGAGTCTACGAGCAGTACTTC | CASSKVGRVYEQYF
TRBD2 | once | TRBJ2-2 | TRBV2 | TGTGCCAGCAGGGGAGGCGCGGGAGGCACCGGGGAGCTGTTTTTT | CASRGGAGGTGELFF
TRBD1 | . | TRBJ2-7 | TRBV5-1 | TGCGCCAGCAGCTGGGGACAGGGTCGATACGAGCAGTACTTC | CASSWGQGRYEQYF
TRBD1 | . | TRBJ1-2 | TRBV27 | TGTGCCAGCAGCTTCAGGGATTCTAGCATGACAGGGAATGGCTACACCTTC | CASSFRDSSMTGNGYTF
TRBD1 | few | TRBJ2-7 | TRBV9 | TGTGCCAGCAGCGACCGGACAGGGCAGTACTTC | CASSDRTGQYF
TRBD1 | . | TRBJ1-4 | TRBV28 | TGTGCCAGCAGCCCACCCGACAGGGGGCCTGAAAAACTGTTTTTT | CASSPPDRGPEKLFF
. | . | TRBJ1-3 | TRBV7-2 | TGTGCCAGCAGCTTACAGGGTCCTGGAAACACCATATATTTT | CASSLQGPGNTIYF
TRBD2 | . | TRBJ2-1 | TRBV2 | TGTGCCAGCAGGCGGGAGGGCCGGAATGAGCAGTTCTTC | CASRREGRNEQFF
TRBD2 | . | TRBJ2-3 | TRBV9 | TGTGCCAGCAGCGTAGCAGGGACTAGCGGCTCAGATACGCAGTATTTT | CASSVAGTSGSDTQYF
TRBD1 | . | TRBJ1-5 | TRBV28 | TGTGCCAGCAGTTCACGTCAGGGGGCGCAGGGTCGGCAGCCCCAGCATTTT | CASSSRQGAQGRQPQHF
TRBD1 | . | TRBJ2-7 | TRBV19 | TGTGCCAGTAGTATGAGGACAGGTTCAACCTACGAGCAGTACTTC | CASSMRTGSTYEQYF
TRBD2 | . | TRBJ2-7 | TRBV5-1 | TGCGCCAGCAGCCAGCTAGGGACTAGCGAGCGACCGCCCTACGAGCAGTACTTC | CASSQLGTSERPPYEQYF
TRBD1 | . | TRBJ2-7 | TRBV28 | TGTGCCAGCAGTTCCCAAGGTCCGGGGACAGAGTACGAGCAGTACTTC | CASSSQGPGTEYEQYF
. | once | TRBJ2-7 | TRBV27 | TGTGCCAGCAGTTTAGCAGGGGCCGGCTCCTACGAGCAGTACTTC | CASSLAGAGSYEQYF
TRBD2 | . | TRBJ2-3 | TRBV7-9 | TGTGCCAGCAGCTTAGGTGGTAGCGGGAGTGCAGATACGCAGTATTTT | CASSLGGSGSADTQYF
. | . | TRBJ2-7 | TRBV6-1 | TGTGCCAGCAGTATACGGGGAAGCTCCTACGAGCAGTACTTC | CASSIRGSSYEQYF
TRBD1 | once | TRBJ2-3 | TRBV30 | TGTGCCTGGGAACCCGGGACAGGGCATGCAGATACGCAGTATTTT | CAWEPGTGHADTQYF
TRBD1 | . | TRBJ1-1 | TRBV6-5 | TGTGCCAGCAGTTACTCGACAGGGCTCGGCACTGAAGCTTTCTTT | CASSYSTGLGTEAFF
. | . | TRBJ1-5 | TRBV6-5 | TGTGCCAGCAGTTACTCGGCAAGAAATAGCAATCAGCCCCAGCATTTT | CASSYSARNSNQPQHF
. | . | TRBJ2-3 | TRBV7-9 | TGTGCCAGCAGCTTAGGACTGATAAACACAGATACGCAGTATTTT | CASSLGLINTDTQYF
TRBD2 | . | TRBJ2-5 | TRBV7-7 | TGTGCCAGCAGCTCAGCGGGAGTGGGGGAGACCCAGTACTTC | CASSSAGVGETQYF